A single TCR beta chain is shown here with its context. Its antigen is unknown. A TCRbeta library incorporating unique molecular identifiers was prepared. TCRdb used MiXCR to reprocess the PCR reads, holding one entry per CDR3 protein. Among about 980,000 distinct CDR3 sequences listed, around 30% were seen once. These data come from a study of T-cell reconstitution after alpha-beta-depleted transplantation in children. General observations from the study: The main origin of T-cell counts and diversity one year after transplant was newly produced T cells.

V was cut by 1 base and J by 7 bases, with 11 bases left in between. The germline CDR1 and CDR2 sequences are LGHNA and YNFKEQ. The CDR3 totals 13 residues. The input for sequencing was PBMCs, mostly from graft donor cells, taken 360 days after TCRalphabeta/CD19-depleted stem cell transplant. The origin of this receptor is a boy under two years old who had a stem cell transplant for SCID, so the T cells may come from the graft donor. This chain connects TRBV4-2 to TRBJ2-7; D call uncertain. The CDR3 loop is CASSQGARWEQYF. Written as DNA, the CDR3 is TGTGCCAGCAGCCAAGGTGCCCGTTGGGAGCAGTACTTC.